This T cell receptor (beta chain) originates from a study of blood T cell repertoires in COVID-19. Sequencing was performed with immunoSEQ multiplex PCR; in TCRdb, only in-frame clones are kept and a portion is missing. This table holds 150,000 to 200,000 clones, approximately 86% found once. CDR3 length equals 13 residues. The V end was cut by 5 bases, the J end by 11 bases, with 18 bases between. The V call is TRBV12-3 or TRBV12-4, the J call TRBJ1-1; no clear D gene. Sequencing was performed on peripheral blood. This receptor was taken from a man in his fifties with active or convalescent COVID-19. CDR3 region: CASSDDTRRLAFF. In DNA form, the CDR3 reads TGTGCCAGCAGTGATGACACCCGTAGATTGGCTTTCTTT.